This is a list of T cell receptor beta chains from one sample in a study of blood T cells in healthy people across ages. TCRdb reprocessed the 5' RACE reads via MiXCR and lists one record per CDR3 protein. The table lists 800,000 or so distinct CDR3 sequences, about 25% of them singletons. This sample also appeared in a second study, on T cells of mothers and their children.

Sequenced sample: blood. The receptors were sampled from a boy under 18 in good health. Each CDR3 is given with its conserved first and last residue.

j_call,v_call,cdr3_aa
TRBJ2-1,TRBV4-3,CASSQDAISYNEQFF
TRBJ1-1,TRBV5-5,CASSLADRLTGLPEAFF
TRBJ2-3,TRBV28,CASRGRGPNTDTQYF
TRBJ2-5,TRBV2,CAGEPGQEETQYF
TRBJ2-5,TRBV27,CASSPSGGLGTGTQYF
TRBJ2-6,TRBV11-2,CASSSRQGATPLSGANVLTF
TRBJ2-3,TRBV3-1,CASSQGQGMTDTQYF
TRBJ2-4,TRBV10-3,CAISAVAKNIQYF
TRBJ1-6,TRBV6-5,CASSLWQGLGSPLHF
TRBJ2-1,TRBV20-1,CSAAPGDEQFF
TRBJ2-7,TRBV6-2/TRBV6-3,CANSYWGDSYEQYF
TRBJ2-7,TRBV6-1,CASSGGQGGEQYF
TRBJ1-4,TRBV14,CASSQAGRGYEKLFF
TRBJ2-7,TRBV6-2/TRBV6-3,CASSYLEGGGTLYEQYF
TRBJ2-1,TRBV3-1,CASSQGLEDEQFF
TRBJ2-3,TRBV25-1,CASSATGASTDTQYF
TRBJ2-7,TRBV7-9,CASSYAGTGSYEQYF
TRBJ2-3,TRBV9,CASSVRGGQSTDTQYF
TRBJ1-2,TRBV2,CASRPAGTYGYTF
TRBJ1-1,TRBV6-6,CATSGFEVLPEAFF
TRBJ2-1,TRBV29-1,CSVGSYNEQFF
TRBJ2-5,TRBV20-1,CSAILLAGGFGETQYF
TRBJ2-4,TRBV7-3,CASSLNQGNIQYF
TRBJ2-2,TRBV29-1,CSVESTGELFF
-,TRBV5-1,CASSLVSGQGGNEQYF
TRBJ2-2,TRBV20-1,CSARVAIANTGELFF
TRBJ1-5,TRBV2,CASGQSGQPQHF
TRBJ1-1,TRBV20-1,CSLPGATEAFF
TRBJ2-6,TRBV4-1,CASSQGPSGTGANVLTF
TRBJ2-7,TRBV7-2,CASSLALQTSGAFYSYEQYF
-,TRBV28,CASSSPTPVRYEQFF
TRBJ2-5,TRBV29-1,CSVDGGSEINWGETQYF
TRBJ1-3,TRBV6-4,CASSDSGRAGNTIYF
TRBJ1-1,TRBV20-1,CSAENGLLQGSNTEAFF
TRBJ2-3,TRBV5-1,CASSPGGKQGTQYF
TRBJ1-5,TRBV6-1,CASSVRDSAQPQHF
TRBJ2-2,TRBV12-3/TRBV12-4,CASSVRRSRTGELFF
TRBJ1-2,TRBV7-6,CASSAGTGQGKANGYTF
TRBJ2-5,TRBV6-2/TRBV6-3,CASALAETQYF
TRBJ2-3,TRBV4-3,CASSQDVDSWPPDTQYF
TRBJ1-4,TRBV5-1,CASSGGGTNEKLFF
TRBJ2-3,TRBV9,CASSPHGLAGGFTDTQYF
TRBJ2-2,TRBV24-1,CATSVDGGELFF
-,TRBV20-1,CSAPNSGRGGGEQFF
TRBJ2-5,TRBV10-3,CAIMDRSDQETQYF
-,TRBV7-9,CASSLERGPQETQYF
TRBJ1-4,TRBV20-1,CSARALRTTNEKLFF
TRBJ2-5,TRBV5-1,CASSLHPGGTEGTQYF
TRBJ2-1,TRBV7-9,CASSSLRGRWADEQFF
TRBJ2-1,TRBV20-1,CSAPRRGASSYNEQFF
TRBJ2-2,TRBV25-1,CASSEPTGDTGELFF
TRBJ1-1,TRBV5-1,CASSLAPDTEAFF
TRBJ2-2,TRBV18,CASSAGLAGDTGELFF
-,TRBV7-2,CASSFYGWNEQFF
TRBJ1-2,TRBV13,CASSLGNSQLDTF